This T cell receptor (beta chain) was profiled in a study of cytomegalovirus exposure and HLA in healthy donors. This clone has a handful of counts. Its antigen is not identified. 13 Jbeta primers and 60 Vbeta primers were used for the PCR. Measured with immunoSEQ multiplex PCR; TCRdb has only the in-frame clones, and not every one. The profile shows about 140,000 clones, roughly three fifths of them singletons. Study-level findings and limits: A later analysis reportedly found fewer N-insertions in an Asian-associated ancestry cluster than the approximately 700-donor mean. TCR beta V- and J-gene trimming was later associated with a missense DCLRE1C variant.

The CDR3 is 16 amino acids. Germline CDR1 and CDR2: SGHTA and FQGNSA. Between the trimmed V and J ends, which lost 8 bases and 4 bases, there was a span of 24 bases. The TCR was taken from a woman aged 55-70 years in good health and CMV-seronegative. Specimen: PBMCs. V and J are TRBV7-2 and TRBJ2-7; D perhaps matches TRBD2 (6 bases). The CDR3 protein is CASSSLGGTWTYEQYF. The CDR3 DNA reads as TGTGCCAGCTCCAGCTTGGGCGGGACGTGGACTTACGAGCAGTACTTC.